The sequence of this T cell receptor (beta chain) was determined in a study of T cells in Graves' hyperthyroidism and ophthalmopathy. Those patients with uncontrolled infection, other autoimmune disease, pregnancy or lactation were excluded. In regard to this clonotype: Antigen: not known. This could be a read error, since a much larger clone is one nucleotide away.

The source material, RNA transcripts, was used to amplify TCR beta CDR3 regions. HTBI primers were employed in a first-round RT-PCR of the TCR CDR3. TCRdb used MiXCR to reprocess the multiplex PCR reads, holding one entry per CDR3 protein. The sample gives approximately 640,000 distinct CDR3 sequences, about 45% of which show up once; under 8.5% is in the top ten. Regarding the study as a whole: Classification by a 13 V-J model distinguished ophthalmopathy from stable hyperthyroidism. Blood also carried most thyroid clonotypes expanded above 0.001.

The TCR originated in an adult man with Graves' disease, either hyperthyroidism or ophthalmopathy (not recorded which). The sequenced sample was peripheral blood or thyroid tissue (not recorded which).

This CDR3 reads CASSLVIGYNSPLHF. CDR3 nucleotide sequence: TGTGCCAGCAGCTTAGTAATAGGTTATAATTCACCCCTCCACTTT. This sequence joins TRBV9 and TRBJ1-6; unclear D gene. The V and J ends lost 4 bases and 4 bases respectively, with 12 bases between them. The CDR3 has 15 amino acids. The germline CDR1 and CDR2 sequences are SGDLS and YYNGEE.